This T cell receptor beta chain was obtained from a study of blood T cell repertoires in COVID-19. On the study more broadly: There were acute and convalescent COVID-19 samples, and they came from the United States, Italy and Spain. Sample material is recorded as cDNA or gDNA derived from T cells, B-cell-depleted T cells, or PBMCs.

In the original processing: Amplifying reference gene primers gave estimates of nucleated cell counts. Assay used: immunoSEQ multiplex PCR; TCRdb lists only in-frame clones, some missing. Clonal size and the V and J genes are those of that table, whereas D and trimming came from the DNA. The table has 88,000 or so clones, around nine tenths seen once. Germline V gene lookup returns CDR1 ENHRY and CDR2 SYGVKD. The trim removed 4 bases at V and 6 bases at J, leaving 9 bases unmatched. This CDR3 is built from 15 residues. The source is a man aged 55 to 70 with acute or convalescent COVID-19. The genes are TRBV10-3 and TRBJ2-7; TRBD2 aligns across 10 bases. The specimen sequenced was peripheral blood. The DNA for the CDR3 is TGTGCCATCAGTGCTAGCGGGGGAGATCCCTCCGAGCAGTACTTC. It translates to CAISASGGDPSEQYF.